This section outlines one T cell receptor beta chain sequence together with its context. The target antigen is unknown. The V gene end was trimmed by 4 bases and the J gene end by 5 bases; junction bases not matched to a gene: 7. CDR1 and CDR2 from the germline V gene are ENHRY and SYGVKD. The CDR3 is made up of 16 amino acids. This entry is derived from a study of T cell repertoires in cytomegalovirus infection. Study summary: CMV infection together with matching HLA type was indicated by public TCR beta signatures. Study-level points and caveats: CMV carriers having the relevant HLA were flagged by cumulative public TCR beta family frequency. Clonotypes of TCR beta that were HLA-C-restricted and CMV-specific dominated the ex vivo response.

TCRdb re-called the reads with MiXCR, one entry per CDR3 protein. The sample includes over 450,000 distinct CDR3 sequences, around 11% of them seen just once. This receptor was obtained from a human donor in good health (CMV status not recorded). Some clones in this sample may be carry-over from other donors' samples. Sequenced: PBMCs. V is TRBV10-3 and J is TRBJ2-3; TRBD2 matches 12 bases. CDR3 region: CAISGASGRAVDTQYF. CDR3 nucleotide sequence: TGTGCCATCAGTGGAGCTAGCGGGAGGGCCGTAGATACGCAGTATTTT.